The rows below give T cell receptor beta chains drawn from one sample of a study of shared clonotypes between healthy human individuals. Data came from immunoSEQ multiplex PCR; TCRdb stores just in-frame clones and leaves some out. This table has some 480,000 clones, about 80% appearing once. The source material was PBMCs. Every receptor here comes from a woman aged 40-49 years in good health. Some clones in this sample may be carry-over from other donors' samples. Both conserved end residues are part of each CDR3. The D gene is left open where the match is weak. The size field is filled for only some rows; it gives once, few, many or a size class.

clone size | D gene | J gene | V gene | CDR3 DNA | CDR3 protein
. | TRBD2 | TRBJ2-3 | TRBV5-1 | TGCGCCAGCAGCTCCATAGCGGGTTCCACAGATACGCAGTATTTT | CASSSIAGSTDTQYF
. | . | TRBJ2-7 | TRBV10-1 | TGCGCCAGCATGTTACAGGTAGGCGAGCAGTACTTC | CASMLQVGEQYF
. | . | TRBJ2-5 | TRBV6-1 | TGTGCCAGCAGGGAGACCCTAGGGACCCAGTACTTC | CASRETLGTQYF
. | TRBD1 | TRBJ1-2 | TRBV5-1 | TGCGCCAGCAGCTTGGATGTCAGGGGGAACTATGGCTACACCTTC | CASSLDVRGNYGYTF
many | . | TRBJ2-5 | TRBV7-9 | TGTGCCAGCAGCCCACTCGGCGGTGGGCAAGAGACCCAGTACTTC | CASSPLGGGQETQYF
. | . | TRBJ2-3 | TRBV7-9 | TGTGCCAGCAGCTTGCCCACGTCCAACACAGATACGCAGTATTTT | CASSLPTSNTDTQYF
once | TRBD2 | TRBJ2-1 | TRBV5-1 | TGCGCCAGCAGCCCCGGGACTAGCGGGAGCTACTACAATGAGCAGTTCTTC | CASSPGTSGSYYNEQFF
. | . | TRBJ2-3 | TRBV7-3 | TGTGCCAGCAGCAGGGGGGGTTTCGACACGGCGATGGATACGCAGTATTTT | CASSRGGFDTAMDTQYF
. | . | TRBJ1-2 | TRBV6-1 | TGTGCCAGCAGTCTACAGGGTTTTGGAAATGGCTACACCTTC | CASSLQGFGNGYTF
. | . | TRBJ1-3 | TRBV2 | TGTGCCAGCAGACCACAGGGACCTGGAAACACCATATATTTT | CASRPQGPGNTIYF